This TCR beta chain emerged from a study of control samples from healthy donors and cancer patients. TCRdb keeps only in-frame clones here, not all; method: immunoSEQ multiplex PCR. The data show 100,000 to 150,000 clones, with 75% to 95% seen just once and about 2.5% held by the top ten. The sequenced material came from blood. The TCR comes from a middle-aged man in good health.

The CDR3 coding sequence is TGTGCCAGCAGGCCGCAGGTAAATCAGCCCCAGCATTTT. It is translated as CASRPQVNQPQHF. The chain is built from TRBV5-5 and TRBJ1-5; the D is unclear. The germline gives CDR1 SGHKS, CDR2 YYEKEE (reference sequence). The CDR3 has 13 amino acids. Trimming stripped 5 bases from V and 4 bases from J, with 10 bases between.